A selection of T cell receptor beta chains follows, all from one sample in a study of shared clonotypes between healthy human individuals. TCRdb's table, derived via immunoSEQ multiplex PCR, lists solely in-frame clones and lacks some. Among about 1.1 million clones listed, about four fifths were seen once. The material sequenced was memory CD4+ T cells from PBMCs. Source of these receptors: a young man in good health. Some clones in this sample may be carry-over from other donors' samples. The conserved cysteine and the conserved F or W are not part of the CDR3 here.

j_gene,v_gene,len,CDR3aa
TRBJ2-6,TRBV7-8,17,ASSLGVGLGASGANVLT
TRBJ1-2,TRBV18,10,ASSPGSNGYT
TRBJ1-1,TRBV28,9,ASSHSREAF
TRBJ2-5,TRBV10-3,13,AISELASSPETQY
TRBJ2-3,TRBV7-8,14,ASRLQGDIYTDTQY
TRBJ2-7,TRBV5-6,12,ASTYVGRSYEQY
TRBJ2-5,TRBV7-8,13,ASSRTGYSQETQY
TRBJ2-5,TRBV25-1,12,ATGTSGSQETQY
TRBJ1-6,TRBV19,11,ASRKETNSPLH
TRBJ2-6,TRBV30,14,AWSVGSSSGANVLT
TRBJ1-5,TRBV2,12,ASSEHGFNQPQH
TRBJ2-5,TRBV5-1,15,ASSPRPSGVSLETQY
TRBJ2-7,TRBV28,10,ASSPRHYEQY
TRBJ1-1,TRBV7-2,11,ASSLAENTEAF